Shown below are 21 T cell receptor beta chains from a single sample sequenced in a study of blood T cell repertoires in COVID-19 (TCRdb year 2020). Receptor amplification or capture employed the immunoSEQ multiplex PCR assay. Held by TCRdb, this immuneACCESS table contains in-frame sequences only and omits some clones. Under half of the omission traces to an unresolved V gene where checked; the cause of the rest is unknown. The sample has under 100,000 clones on record, around 76% of them singletons. The top ten constitute around 21% of the sample. The sequenced material came from peripheral blood. The receptors derive from a woman older than 75 with active or convalescent COVID-19.

The chain joins TRBV7-2 to TRBJ1-5, with no clear D. The CDR3 length is 13 residues. Trimming pared 0 bases from V and 4 bases from J, leaving 4 bases between. Germline CDR1 SGHTA, CDR2 FQGNSA. In DNA, the CDR3 is TGTGCCAGCAGCTTAGCCCGGAATCAGCCCCAGCATTTT. As protein: CASSLARNQPQHF.

The chain uses TRBV3-1 (or the pseudogene TRBV3-2) and TRBJ1-6; possible D gene TRBD1, 6 bases. Trimming cost V 2 bases and J 1 base, with 21 bases left between them. CDR3 length: 20 amino acids. Germline loops: CDR1 LGHDT, CDR2 YNNKEL (reference sequence). CDR3 loop: CASSQLIPGGGGSYNSPLHF. CDR3 in DNA: TGTGCCAGCAGCCAACTCATCCCGGGGGGCGGGGGTTCCTATAATTCACCCCTCCACTTT.

The sample holds a few counts of this clone. Here the CDR3 reads CASSFRGPSGAFF. The CDR3 DNA sequence: TGTGCCAGCAGTTTTAGGGGGCCATCTGGAGCTTTCTTT. The chain couples TRBV27 to TRBJ1-1; the match to TRBD1 covers 7 bases. Losses at the gene ends were 3 bases for V and 10 bases for J; bases not matched to a gene: 8. The CDR3 covers 13 residues. Germline V lookup: CDR1 MNHEY, CDR2 SMNVEV (reference sequence).

The chain uses TRBV19 and TRBJ2-7; D is unclear. CDR1 LNHDA and CDR2 SQIVND come from the germline V gene (reference sequence). CDR3 length: 13 amino acids. Trimming removed 4 bases at V and 1 base at J, with 8 bases between. CDR3 region: CASSRGRSYEQYF. As DNA, the CDR3 is TGTGCCAGTAGTAGAGGCAGATCCTACGAGCAGTACTTC.

V gene TRBV6-5 combines with J gene TRBJ1-3, with D possibly matching TRBD1 (6 bases). V gave up 4 bases and J gave up 2 bases, with 15 bases separating them. The CDR3 sequence is 16 residues long. Germline assignment: CDR1 MNHEY and CDR2 SVGAGI. The CDR3 nucleotides read TGTGCCAGCAGTTCCAGGGGATGGAGTGCTGGAAACACCATATATTTT. Protein sequence: CASSSRGWSAGNTIYF.

V and J are TRBV10-3 and TRBJ2-7, with 12 bases fitting TRBD1. The germline gives CDR1 ENHRY, CDR2 SYGVKD. V lost 0 bases and J lost 3; bases outside the gene matches: 3. The CDR3 is made up of 16 amino acids. The CDR3 bases are TGTGCCATCAGTGAGTCCGGGACAGGGGGCTTCTACGAGCAGTACTTC. It is translated as CAISESGTGGFYEQYF.

CDR3 sequence: CASSLGTGGLQETQYF. For the CDR3, the DNA is TGTGCCAGCAGCTTAGGGACAGGGGGCCTCCAAGAGACCCAGTACTTC. The rearrangement joins TRBV7-9 to TRBJ2-5, with 11 bases aligning to TRBD1. In germline, CDR1 is SEHNR, CDR2 FQNEAQ (reference sequence). J was trimmed by 1 base and V by 1 base; bases with no gene match: 2. This CDR3 has 16 residues.

The rearrangement uses TRBV6-2 or TRBV6-3 and TRBJ2-1, with 11 nucleotides matching TRBD2. The germline CDR1 and CDR2 sequences are MNHEY and SVGEGT. The CDR3 loop spans 20 amino acids. Trimming cost V 5 bases and J 0 bases; bases outside gene matches: 15. DNA of the CDR3: TGTGCCAGCAGTGAGAAGGTCCTAGCGGGGGGCCCAAGCTCCTACAATGAGCAGTTCTTC. This translates into CASSEKVLAGGPSSYNEQFF.

The chain is built from TRBV7-2 and TRBJ2-7, with 9 bases fitting TRBD2. The CDR3 contains 15 residues. In germline, CDR1 is SGHTA, CDR2 FQGNSA. Losses at the gene ends were 5 bases for V and 0 bases for J; bases not matched to a gene: 5. The DNA for the CDR3 is TGTGCCAGCAGCAACCGCGGGGGGGCCTCCTACGAGCAGTACTTC. Translated: CASSNRGGASYEQYF.

The chain combines TRBV7-2 with TRBJ2-7; TRBD1 matches 8 bases. CDR1 and CDR2 (germline): SGHTA, FQGNSA. The CDR3 has 15 amino acids. J gave up 2 bases and V 2 bases, and 5 bases lay outside the gene matches. The CDR3: CASSLRAGGTYEQYF. CDR3 DNA sequence: TGTGCCAGCAGCTTAAGGGCAGGGGGCACCTACGAGCAGTACTTC.

J is TRBJ2-7 and V is TRBV19; TRBD2 matches 13 bases. V dropped 7 bases and J dropped 0; count of bases not matched to a gene: 9. This CDR3 is 17 amino acids long. Germline values: CDR1 LNHDA, CDR2 SQIVND (reference sequence). DNA of the CDR3: TGTGCCAGTACCCCCTCGGGACTAGCGGGGTCCTCCTACGAGCAGTACTTC. This sequence encodes CASTPSGLAGSSYEQYF.

The chain carries TRBV9 and TRBJ2-7; 10 bases match TRBD1. V shed 3 bases, J shed 7 bases, and the junction held 13 bases outside the gene matches. The CDR3 is 16 residues long. Germline-derived CDR1 and CDR2 are SGDLS and YYNGEE. Here the CDR3 reads CASSATTGGPNGEQYF. The CDR3 DNA reads TGTGCCAGCAGCGCCACGACAGGGGGCCCGAACGGGGAGCAGTACTTC.

The J gene is TRBJ2-5, the V gene TRBV6-5; D perhaps matches TRBD2 (7 bases). The V end was cut by 2 bases, the J end by 5 bases, with 15 bases between. The germline gives CDR1 MNHEY, CDR2 SVGAGI. The CDR3 runs 15 residues. Here the CDR3 reads CASSYGGGPWETQYF. The CDR3, as DNA: TGTGCCAGCAGTTACGGGGGGGGGCCCTGGGAGACCCAGTACTTC.

The V call is TRBV7-2, the J call TRBJ2-7, with 9 bases matching TRBD2. CDR1 and CDR2 (germline): SGHTA, FQGNSA. With V trimmed by 1 base and J by 7 bases, 11 bases remained unmatched. The CDR3 extends over 16 amino acids. CDR3 amino acids: CASSLEGASGAKEQYF. DNA for the CDR3: TGTGCCAGCAGCTTAGAGGGGGCTAGCGGGGCCAAGGAGCAGTACTTC.

This clone was seen at least ten times. The genes are TRBV4-1 and TRBJ2-5, with D possibly being TRBD2 (6 bases). The germline V and J ends were trimmed by 4 bases and 1 base, with 16 bases remaining between them. This CDR3 spans 16 amino acids. Germline V gene data show CDR1 as MGHRA and CDR2 as YSYEKL. The CDR3 protein is CASSPIGDLLQETQYF. CDR3 in DNA: TGCGCCAGCAGCCCGATAGGGGACTTGCTCCAAGAGACCCAGTACTTC.

The chain combines TRBV19 with TRBJ1-6, with TRBD1 identical over 8 bases. V shed 5 bases, J shed 6 bases, and the junction held 9 bases outside the gene matches. This CDR3 spans 16 amino acids. Germline CDR1 is LNHDA and CDR2 is SQIVND (reference sequence). The CDR3 here is CASSPTGAATNSPLHF. The CDR3 nucleotides are TGTGCCAGTAGTCCGACAGGGGCCGCTACTAATTCACCCCTCCACTTT. Variable domain in full (rest from reference TRBV19 and TRBJ1-6): DGGITQSPKYLFRKEGQNVTLSCEQNLNHDAMYWYRQDPGQGLRLIYYSQIVNDFQKGDIAEGYSVSREKKESFPLTVTSAQKNPTAFYLCASSPTGAATNSPLHFGNGTRLTVT.

This clone was seen only a few times. This chain joins TRBV30 and TRBJ1-1, with D possibly matching TRBD1 (5 bases). V lost 2 bases and J 5 bases, leaving 18 bases between the germline ends. In germline, CDR1 is GTSNPN, CDR2 SVGIG (reference sequence). The CDR3 is 15 residues long. In nucleotides, the CDR3 is TGTGCCTGGAGTTTCGCCAGGGACGGGGGGACTGAAGCTTTCTTT. Translated: CAWSFARDGGTEAFF.

The chain combines TRBV7-9 with TRBJ1-1; D perhaps matches TRBD1 (6 bases). Trimming cost V 5 bases and J 11 bases, with 12 bases left between them. The CDR3 runs 11 residues. Germline loops: CDR1 SEHNR, CDR2 FQNEAQ (reference sequence). DNA for the CDR3: TGTGCCAGCAGCCGGGAGGGGGAGGCTTTCTTT. This encodes CASSREGEAFF.

This rearrangement joins TRBV29-1 to TRBJ2-2; the match to TRBD1 covers 10 bases. The trim removed 7 bases at V and 3 bases at J, leaving 8 bases unmatched. Germline CDR1 SQVTM, CDR2 ANQGSEA. CDR3 length: 15 residues. The CDR3, as DNA: TGCAGCGCAAAACCCGGGACAGGGGACACCGGGGAGCTGTTTTTT. Its protein product is CSAKPGTGDTGELFF.

This clone showed up many times. The chain combines TRBV11-1 with TRBJ2-1, with TRBD2 matching over 10 bases. The germline gives CDR1 SGHAT, CDR2 FQDESV (reference sequence). Trimming took 2 bases from V and 6 from J; bases not matched to a gene: 1. The CDR3 covers 14 residues. The CDR3 region is CASSLTSGINEQFF. In nucleotides, the CDR3 is TGTGCCAGCAGCTTAACTAGCGGGATCAATGAGCAGTTCTTC.

This sequence joins TRBV5-6 and TRBJ2-7; 9 bases agree with TRBD1. The CDR3 runs 13 residues. The germline CDR1 and CDR2 sequences are SGHDT and YYEEEE. Trimming took 4 bases from V and 3 from J; bases not matched to a gene: 2. The CDR3 region is CASSRTGVYEQYF. The DNA for the CDR3 is TGTGCCAGCAGCCGGACAGGGGTCTACGAGCAGTACTTC.